This T cell receptor beta chain was documented in a study of metastatic and nonmetastatic thyroid tumors. The overall study: Repertoires of blood and of tissue (tumor or nodule) from malignant and benign thyroid patients were compared.

Original processing notes: Clinicopathological groups of papillary thyroid cancer showed CDR3 differences that were used to build a distant-metastasis classifier. MiXCR was used by TCRdb to re-call the PCR reads. TCRdb, rather than the study authors, made the V and J calls. The profile shows 25,000 to 30,000 clones, over 12% of them singletons. V was shortened by 0 bases and J by 2 bases, with 5 bases between the two germline ends. Germline CDR1 and CDR2: GTSNPN and SVGIG (reference sequence). CDR3 size: 13 residues. Prior to thyroid surgery, none of the patients had received any treatment. The sample taken for sequencing was blood. The TCR originated in a male donor with papillary thyroid cancer or a benign thyroid nodule (not recorded which). Some clones in this sample may be carry-over from other donors' samples. The V and J genes are TRBV30 and TRBJ2-1; no firm D call. The chain's CDR3 is CAWSVGAYNEQFF. The CDR3 DNA reads as TGTGCCTGGAGTGTCGGAGCCTACAATGAGCAGTTCTTC.